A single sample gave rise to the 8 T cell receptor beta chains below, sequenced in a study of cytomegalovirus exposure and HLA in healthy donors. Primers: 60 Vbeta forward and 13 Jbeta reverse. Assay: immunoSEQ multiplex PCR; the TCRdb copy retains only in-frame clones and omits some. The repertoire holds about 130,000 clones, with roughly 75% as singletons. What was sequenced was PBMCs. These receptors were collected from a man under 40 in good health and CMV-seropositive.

CDR3: CAISESTSLTYEQYF. In DNA form, the CDR3 reads TGTGCCATCAGTGAATCTACTAGTCTGACCTACGAGCAGTACTTC. The J gene is TRBJ2-7, the V gene TRBV10-3; D might be TRBD2 (5 bases). The CDR3 extends over 15 amino acids. Trimming stripped 3 bases from V and 2 bases from J, with 14 bases between. The germline V gene encodes CDR1 ENHRY and CDR2 SYGVKD.

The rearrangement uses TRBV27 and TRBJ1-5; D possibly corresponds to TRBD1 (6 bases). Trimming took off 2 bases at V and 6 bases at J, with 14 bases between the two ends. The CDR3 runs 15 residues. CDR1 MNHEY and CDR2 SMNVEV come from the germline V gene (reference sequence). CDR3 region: CASSLTTGIRQPQHF. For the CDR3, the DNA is TGTGCCAGCAGTTTAACTACAGGGATTCGTCAGCCCCAGCATTTT.

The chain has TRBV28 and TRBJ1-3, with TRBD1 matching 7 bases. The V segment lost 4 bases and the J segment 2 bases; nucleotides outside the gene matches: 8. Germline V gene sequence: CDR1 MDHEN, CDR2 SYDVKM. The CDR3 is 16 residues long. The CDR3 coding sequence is TGTGCCAGCAGTTCAGTAGACAGGGTTCCTGGAAACACCATATATTTT. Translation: CASSSVDRVPGNTIYF.

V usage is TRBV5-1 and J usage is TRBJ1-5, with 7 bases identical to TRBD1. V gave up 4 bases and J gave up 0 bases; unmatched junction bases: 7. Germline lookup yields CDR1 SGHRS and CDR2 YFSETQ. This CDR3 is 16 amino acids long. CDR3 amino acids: CASSPKDRISNQPQHF. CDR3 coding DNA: TGCGCCAGCAGCCCAAAGGACAGGATTAGCAATCAGCCCCAGCATTTT.

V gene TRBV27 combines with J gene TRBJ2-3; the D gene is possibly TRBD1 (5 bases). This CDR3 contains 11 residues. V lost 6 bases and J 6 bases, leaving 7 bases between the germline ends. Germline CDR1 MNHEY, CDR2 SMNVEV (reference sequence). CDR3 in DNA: TGTGCCAGCAGCCAGGGCGATACGCAGTATTTT. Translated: CASSQGDTQYF.

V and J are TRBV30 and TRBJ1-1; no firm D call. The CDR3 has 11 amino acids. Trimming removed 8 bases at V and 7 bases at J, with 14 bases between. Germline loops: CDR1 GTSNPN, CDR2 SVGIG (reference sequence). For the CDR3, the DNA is TGTGCCGGCTCGGTCGCGGATGAAGCTTTCTTT. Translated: CAGSVADEAFF.

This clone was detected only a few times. CDR3 loop: CASRQGAGSNTEAFF. The DNA of the CDR3 is TGTGCCAGCCGACAGGGGGCGGGTTCTAACACTGAAGCTTTCTTT. The chain couples TRBV6-9 to TRBJ1-1; 10 positions agree with TRBD1. CDR1 and CDR2 from the germline V gene are MNHGY and SVAAGI. The junction had 8 bases not matched to a gene; V was cut back by 8 bases and J by 2 bases. The CDR3 spans 15 residues.

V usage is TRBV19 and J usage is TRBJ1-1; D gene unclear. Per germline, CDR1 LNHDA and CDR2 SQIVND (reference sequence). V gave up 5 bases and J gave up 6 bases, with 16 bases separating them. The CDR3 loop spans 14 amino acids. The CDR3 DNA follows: TGTGCCAGTAGTCCGATCGACACCCGACCTGAAGCTTTCTTT. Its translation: CASSPIDTRPEAFF.